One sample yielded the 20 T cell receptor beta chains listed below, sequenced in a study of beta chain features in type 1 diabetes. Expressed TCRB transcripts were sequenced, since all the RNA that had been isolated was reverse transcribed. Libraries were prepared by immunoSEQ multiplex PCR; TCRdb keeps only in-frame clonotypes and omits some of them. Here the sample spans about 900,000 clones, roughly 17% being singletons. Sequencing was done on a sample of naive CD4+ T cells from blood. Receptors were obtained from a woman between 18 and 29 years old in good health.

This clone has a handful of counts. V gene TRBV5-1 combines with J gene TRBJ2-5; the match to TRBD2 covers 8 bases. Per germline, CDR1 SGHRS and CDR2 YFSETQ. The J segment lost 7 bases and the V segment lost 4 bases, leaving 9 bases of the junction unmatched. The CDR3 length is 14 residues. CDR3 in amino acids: CASSPILSGGTQYF. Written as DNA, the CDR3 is TGCGCCAGCAGCCCTATTCTCAGCGGGGGGACCCAGTACTTC.

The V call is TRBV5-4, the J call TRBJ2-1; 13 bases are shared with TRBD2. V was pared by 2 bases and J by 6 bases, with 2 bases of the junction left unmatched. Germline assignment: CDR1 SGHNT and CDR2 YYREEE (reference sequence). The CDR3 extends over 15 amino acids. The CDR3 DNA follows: TGTGCCAGCAGCTTCGGGACTAGCGGGACCAATGAGCAGTTCTTC. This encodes CASSFGTSGTNEQFF.

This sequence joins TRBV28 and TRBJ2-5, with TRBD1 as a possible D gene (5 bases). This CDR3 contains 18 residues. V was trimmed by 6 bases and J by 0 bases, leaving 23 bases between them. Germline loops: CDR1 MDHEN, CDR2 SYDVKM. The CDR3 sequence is CASSQGPRPVQYQETQYF. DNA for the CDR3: TGTGCCAGCAGCCAGGGCCCGAGACCCGTCCAGTACCAAGAGACCCAGTACTTC.

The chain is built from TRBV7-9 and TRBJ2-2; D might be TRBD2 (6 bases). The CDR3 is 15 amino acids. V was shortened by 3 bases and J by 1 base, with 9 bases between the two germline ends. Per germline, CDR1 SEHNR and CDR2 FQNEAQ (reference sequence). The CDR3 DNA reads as TGTGCCAGCAGCTTTCGCGGGAAGAACACCGGGGAGCTGTTTTTT. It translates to CASSFRGKNTGELFF. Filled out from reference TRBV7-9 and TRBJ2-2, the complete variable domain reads DTGVSQNPRHKITKRGQNVTFRCDPISEHNRLYWYRQTLGQGPEFLTYFQNEAQLEKSRLLSDRFSAERPKGSFSTLEIQRTEQGDSAMYLCASSFRGKNTGELFFGEGSRLTVL.

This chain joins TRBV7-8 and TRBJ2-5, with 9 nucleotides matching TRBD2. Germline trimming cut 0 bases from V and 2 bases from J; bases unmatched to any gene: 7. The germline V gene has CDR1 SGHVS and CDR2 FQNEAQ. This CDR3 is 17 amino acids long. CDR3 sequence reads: CASSLARLAGLQETQYF. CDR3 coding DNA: TGTGCCAGCAGCTTAGCGCGGCTAGCGGGGCTTCAAGAGACCCAGTACTTC. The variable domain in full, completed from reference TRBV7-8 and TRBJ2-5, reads GAGVSQSPRYKVAKRGQDVALRCDPISGHVSLFWYQQALGQGPEFLTYFQNEAQLDKSGLPSDRFFAERPEGSVSTLKIQRTQQEDSAVYLCASSLARLAGLQETQYFGPGTRLLVL.

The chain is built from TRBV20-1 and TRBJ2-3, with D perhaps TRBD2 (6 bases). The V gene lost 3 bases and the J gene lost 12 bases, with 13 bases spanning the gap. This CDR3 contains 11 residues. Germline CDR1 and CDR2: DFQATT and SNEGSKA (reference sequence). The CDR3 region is CSASAGRSQYF. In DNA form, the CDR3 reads TGCAGTGCTAGTGCGGGAAGAAGCCAGTATTTT.

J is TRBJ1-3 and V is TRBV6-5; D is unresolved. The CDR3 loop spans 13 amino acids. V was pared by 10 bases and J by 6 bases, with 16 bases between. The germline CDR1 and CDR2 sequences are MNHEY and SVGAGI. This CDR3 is CATIAPAPNTIYF. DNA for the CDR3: TGTGCCACCATAGCCCCCGCGCCAAACACCATATATTTT.

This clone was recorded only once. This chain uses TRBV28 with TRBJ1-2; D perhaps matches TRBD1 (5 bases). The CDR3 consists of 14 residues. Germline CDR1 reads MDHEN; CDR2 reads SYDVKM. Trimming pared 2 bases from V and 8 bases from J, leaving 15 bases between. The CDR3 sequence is CASSLMARVGGYTF. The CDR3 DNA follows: TGTGCCAGCAGTTTAATGGCCAGGGTTGGCGGCTACACCTTC.

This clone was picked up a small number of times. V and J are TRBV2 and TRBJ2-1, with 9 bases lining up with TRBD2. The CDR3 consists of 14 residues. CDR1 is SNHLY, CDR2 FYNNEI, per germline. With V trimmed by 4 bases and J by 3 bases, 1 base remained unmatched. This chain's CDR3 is CASSASGIYNEQFF. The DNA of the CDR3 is TGTGCCAGCAGTGCTAGCGGGATCTACAATGAGCAGTTCTTC.

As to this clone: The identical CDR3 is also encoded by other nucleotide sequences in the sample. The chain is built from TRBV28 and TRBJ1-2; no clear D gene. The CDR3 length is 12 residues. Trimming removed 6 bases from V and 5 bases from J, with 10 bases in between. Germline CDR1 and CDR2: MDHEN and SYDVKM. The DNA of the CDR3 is TGTGCCAGCAGCCTGGACCGTTATGGCTACACCTTC. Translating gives CASSLDRYGYTF.

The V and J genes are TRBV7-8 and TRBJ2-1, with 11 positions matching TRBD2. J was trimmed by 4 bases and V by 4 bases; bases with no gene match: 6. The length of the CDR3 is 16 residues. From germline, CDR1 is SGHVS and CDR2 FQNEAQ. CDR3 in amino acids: CASSSGTSGTYNEQFF. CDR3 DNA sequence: TGTGCCAGCAGCTCCGGGACTAGCGGAACGTACAATGAGCAGTTCTTC.

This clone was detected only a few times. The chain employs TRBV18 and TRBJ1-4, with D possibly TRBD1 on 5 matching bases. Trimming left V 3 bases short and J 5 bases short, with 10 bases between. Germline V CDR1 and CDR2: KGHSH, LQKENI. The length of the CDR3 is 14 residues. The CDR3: CASSPPGPNEKLFF. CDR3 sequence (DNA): TGTGCCAGCTCACCTCCGGGGCCAAATGAAAAACTGTTTTTT.

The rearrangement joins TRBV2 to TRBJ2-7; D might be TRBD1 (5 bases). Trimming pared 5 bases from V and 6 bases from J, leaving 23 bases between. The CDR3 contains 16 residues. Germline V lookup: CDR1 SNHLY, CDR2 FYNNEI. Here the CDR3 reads CASSPTQVGHQGEQYF. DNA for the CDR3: TGTGCCAGCAGTCCGACCCAGGTAGGGCACCAGGGCGAGCAGTACTTC. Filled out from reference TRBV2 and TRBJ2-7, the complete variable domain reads EPEVTQTPSHQVTQMGQEVILRCVPISNHLYFYWYRQILGQKVEFLVSFYNNEISEKSEIFDDQFSVERPDGSNFTLKIRSTKLEDSAMYFCASSPTQVGHQGEQYFGPGTRLTVT.

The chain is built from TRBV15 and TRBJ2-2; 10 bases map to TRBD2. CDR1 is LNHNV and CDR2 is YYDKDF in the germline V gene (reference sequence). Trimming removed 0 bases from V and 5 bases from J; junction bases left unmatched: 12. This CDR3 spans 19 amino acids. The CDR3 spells CATSRDMGTSDPRTGELFF. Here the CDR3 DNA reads TGTGCCACCAGCAGAGATATGGGGACTAGCGACCCCCGAACCGGGGAGCTGTTTTTT.

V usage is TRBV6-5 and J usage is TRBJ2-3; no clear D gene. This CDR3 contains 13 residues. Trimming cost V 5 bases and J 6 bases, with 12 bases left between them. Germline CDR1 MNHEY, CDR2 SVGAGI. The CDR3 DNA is TGTGCCAGCAGTGACGGAGTCTGGGATACGCAGTATTTT. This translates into CASSDGVWDTQYF.

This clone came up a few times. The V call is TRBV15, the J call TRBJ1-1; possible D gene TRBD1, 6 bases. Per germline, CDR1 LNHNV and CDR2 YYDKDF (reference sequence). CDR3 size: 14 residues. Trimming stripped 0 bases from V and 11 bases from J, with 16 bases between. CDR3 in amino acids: CATSRDLAGGLAFF. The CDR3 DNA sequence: TGTGCCACCAGCAGAGATCTTGCGGGGGGGCTCGCTTTCTTT.

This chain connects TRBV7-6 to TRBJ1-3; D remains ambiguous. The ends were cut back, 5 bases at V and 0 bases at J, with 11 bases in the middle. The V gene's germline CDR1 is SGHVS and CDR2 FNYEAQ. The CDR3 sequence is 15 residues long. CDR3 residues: CASSPGRPSGNTIYF. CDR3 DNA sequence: TGTGCCAGCAGCCCCGGCAGGCCCTCTGGAAACACCATATATTTT.

The CDR3 spells CASSGTETNYGYTF. Here the CDR3 DNA reads TGTGCCAGCAGCGGGACAGAGACTAACTATGGCTACACCTTC. V is TRBV28 and J is TRBJ1-2; 7 positions agree with TRBD1. Trimming cost V 6 bases and J 0 bases; bases outside gene matches: 4. The CDR3 totals 14 residues. Germline V gives CDR1 MDHEN, CDR2 SYDVKM.

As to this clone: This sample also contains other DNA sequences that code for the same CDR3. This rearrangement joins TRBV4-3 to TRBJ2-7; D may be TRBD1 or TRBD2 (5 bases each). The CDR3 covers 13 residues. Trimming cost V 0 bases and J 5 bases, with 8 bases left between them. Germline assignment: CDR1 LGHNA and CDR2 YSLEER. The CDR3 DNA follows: TGCGCCAGCAGCCAAGAACGGGGCGACGAGCAGTACTTC. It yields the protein CASSQERGDEQYF.

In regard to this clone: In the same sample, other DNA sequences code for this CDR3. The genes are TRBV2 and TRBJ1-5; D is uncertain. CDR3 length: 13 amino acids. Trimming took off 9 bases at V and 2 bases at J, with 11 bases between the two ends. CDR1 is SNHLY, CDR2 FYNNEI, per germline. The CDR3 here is CASSTSGNQPQHF. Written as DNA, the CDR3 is TGTGCCAGTAGTACAAGCGGCAATCAGCCCCAGCATTTT. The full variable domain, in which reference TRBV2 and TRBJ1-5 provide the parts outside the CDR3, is EPEVTQTPSHQVTQMGQEVILRCVPISNHLYFYWYRQILGQKVEFLVSFYNNEISEKSEIFDDQFSVERPDGSNFTLKIRSTKLEDSAMYFCASSTSGNQPQHFGDGTRLSIL.